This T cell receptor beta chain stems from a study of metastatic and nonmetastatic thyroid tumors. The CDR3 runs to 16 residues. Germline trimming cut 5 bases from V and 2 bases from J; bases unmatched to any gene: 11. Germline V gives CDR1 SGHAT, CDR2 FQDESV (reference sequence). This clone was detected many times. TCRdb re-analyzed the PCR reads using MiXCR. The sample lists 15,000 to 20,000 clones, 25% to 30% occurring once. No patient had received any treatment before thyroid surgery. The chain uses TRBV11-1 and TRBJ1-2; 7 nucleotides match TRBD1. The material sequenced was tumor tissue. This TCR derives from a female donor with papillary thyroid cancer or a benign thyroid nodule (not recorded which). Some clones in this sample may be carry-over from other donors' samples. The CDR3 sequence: CASSPGHGTANYGYTF. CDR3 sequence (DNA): TGTGCCAGCAGCCCTGGCCACGGGACAGCGAACTATGGCTACACCTTC. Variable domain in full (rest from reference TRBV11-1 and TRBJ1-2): EAEVAQSPRYKITEKSQAVAFWCDPISGHATLYWYRQILGQGPELLVQFQDESVVDDSQLPKDRFSAERLKGVDSTLKIQPAELGDSAMYLCASSPGHGTANYGYTFGSGTRLTVV.